Shown below are 20 T cell receptor beta chains from a single sample sequenced in a study of siplizumab effects on memory and regulatory T cells. The protocol was immunoSEQ multiplex PCR, while the TCRdb copy is restricted to in-frame clones and leaves out a portion. The data contain nearly 85,000 clones, approximately 90% of them singletons. Sequencing was done on a sample of Tregs sorted from blood. The receptors here all came from a human donor in good health.

This clone was seen only once. The rearrangement joins TRBV5-6 to TRBJ2-7, with 9 bases matching TRBD2. The germline V gene encodes CDR1 SGHDT and CDR2 YYEEEE. The J segment lost 4 bases and the V segment lost 0 bases, leaving 5 bases of the junction unmatched. There are 15 residues in the CDR3. The CDR3 DNA follows: TGTGCCAGCAGCTTGGCGCGGGGGGGCCTGTACGAGCAGTACTTC. It yields the protein CASSLARGGLYEQYF.

The chain uses TRBV19 and TRBJ1-6; 7 positions match TRBD1. Per the germline V gene, CDR1 is LNHDA and CDR2 is SQIVND (reference sequence). The CDR3 spans 14 residues. With V trimmed by 9 bases and J by 8 bases, 10 bases remained unmatched. This CDR3 reads CASKSGTADSPLHF. The DNA of the CDR3 is TGTGCCAGCAAATCCGGGACAGCGGATTCACCCCTCCACTTT.

The V gene is TRBV28, the J gene TRBJ2-3, with 7 bases that match TRBD2. The trim removed 3 bases at V and 1 base at J, leaving 4 bases unmatched. CDR1 is MDHEN, CDR2 SYDVKM, per germline. The CDR3 is 15 residues long. Here the CDR3 reads CASSLRGGGTDTQYF. The CDR3 bases are TGTGCCAGCAGTTTGCGGGGAGGGGGCACAGATACGCAGTATTTT. Supplemented by reference TRBV28 and TRBJ2-3, the full variable domain reads DVKVTQSSRYLVKRTGEKVFLECVQDMDHENMFWYRQDPGLGLRLIYFSYDVKMKEKGDIPEGYSVSREKKERFSLILESASTNQTSMYLCASSLRGGGTDTQYFGPGTRLTVL.

The V gene is TRBV7-2, the J gene TRBJ1-6, with D perhaps matching TRBD1 (6 bases). V shed 4 bases and J shed 7 bases, with 26 bases lying between them. The CDR3 has 19 residues. Germline V gene data show CDR1 as SGHTA and CDR2 as FQGNSA. CDR3 sequence (DNA): TGTGCCAGCAGCTCTATTGGACAGTTTACCAGTTTAGGCAATTCACCCCTCCACTTT. Translated, it gives CASSSIGQFTSLGNSPLHF.

This chain connects TRBV5-5 to TRBJ1-5; D not resolved. CDR3 length: 14 residues. V lost 2 bases to trimming and J lost 3 bases, with 9 bases between them. CDR1 and CDR2 from the germline V gene are SGHKS and YYEKEE (reference sequence). The CDR3 here is CASSLYGDNQPQHF. The CDR3 DNA follows: TGTGCCAGCAGCTTATACGGGGACAATCAGCCCCAGCATTTT.

J is TRBJ1-1 and V is TRBV5-5; D might be TRBD1 (5 bases). Germline lookup yields CDR1 SGHKS and CDR2 YYEKEE (reference sequence). This CDR3 has 17 residues. The V gene lost 4 bases and the J gene lost 0 bases, with 19 bases spanning the gap. The CDR3 region is CASSTRGVQGMNTEAFF. As DNA, the CDR3 is TGTGCCAGCAGCACCCGAGGGGTTCAGGGAATGAACACTGAAGCTTTCTTT.

The rearrangement joins TRBV7-3 to TRBJ1-6, with 11 positions matching TRBD1. Germline trimming cut 5 bases from V and 9 bases from J; bases unmatched to any gene: 3. The length of the CDR3 is 14 residues. Germline V gives CDR1 SGHTA, CDR2 FQGTGA. The CDR3 spells CASSTGTGGSPLHF. Here the CDR3 DNA reads TGTGCCAGCAGCACCGGGACAGGGGGTTCACCCCTCCACTTT.

The rearrangement joins TRBV7-2 to TRBJ2-3; D may match TRBD1 or TRBD2 (6 bases each). V lost 2 bases and J 0 bases, leaving 12 bases between the germline ends. The length of the CDR3 is 16 residues. Germline-derived CDR1 and CDR2 are SGHTA and FQGNSA. The CDR3 is CASSLTAGHSTDTQYF. The CDR3 nucleotides are TGTGCCAGCAGCTTAACGGCGGGACATAGCACAGATACGCAGTATTTT.

The chain uses TRBV19 and TRBJ1-1, with 10 bases identical to TRBD1. The germline CDR1 and CDR2 sequences are LNHDA and SQIVND (reference sequence). Unmatched junction bases numbered 11, after V lost 5 bases and J lost 5 bases. The CDR3 covers 16 residues. The CDR3, as DNA: TGTGCCAGTAGTCCACCCGCGGGACAGGGGAGGACTGAAGCTTTCTTT. It encodes CASSPPAGQGRTEAFF.

V is TRBV28 and J is TRBJ2-3, with D possibly matching TRBD2 (7 bases). Trimming took off 6 bases at V and 0 bases at J, with 13 bases between the two ends. The CDR3 spans 15 residues. Germline CDR1 MDHEN, CDR2 SYDVKM. CDR3 DNA sequence: TGTGCCAGCAGGACGTGGGGGGGCAGCACAGATACGCAGTATTTT. It codes for CASRTWGGSTDTQYF.

The rearrangement joins TRBV5-1 to TRBJ1-6; D is perhaps TRBD1 (5 bases). Trimming stripped 0 bases from V and 7 bases from J, with 11 bases between. CDR3 size: 15 residues. Germline CDR1 is SGHRS and CDR2 is YFSETQ. The CDR3 coding sequence is TGCGCCAGCAGCTTGGGTCAGGGTGCCAATTCACCCCTCCACTTT. Protein: CASSLGQGANSPLHF.

This chain joins TRBV4-3 and TRBJ2-3; tentatively, D is TRBD2 (6 bases). CDR1 and CDR2 from the germline V gene are LGHNA and YSLEER. V lost 0 bases to trimming and J lost 1 base, with 14 bases between them. The CDR3 runs to 17 residues. In nucleotides, the CDR3 is TGCGCCAGCAGCCAAGATGGAGCGGGCGGCGGCACAGATACGCAGTATTTT. Residues: CASSQDGAGGGTDTQYF.

CDR3 protein: CASSLLSGGPYNEQFF. The CDR3 coding sequence is TGTGCCAGCAGCTTACTTAGCGGGGGCCCTTACAATGAGCAGTTCTTC. The gene calls are TRBV7-2 and TRBJ2-1; 9 positions agree with TRBD2. The J segment lost 4 bases and the V segment lost 2 bases, leaving 6 bases of the junction unmatched. The length of the CDR3 is 16 residues. In germline, CDR1 is SGHTA, CDR2 FQGNSA.

The chain joins TRBV5-1 to TRBJ1-1; D call uncertain. The CDR3 runs 13 residues. The V end was cut by 0 bases, the J end by 1 base, with 4 bases between. CDR1 is SGHRS and CDR2 is YFSETQ in the germline V gene. This chain's CDR3 is CASSLESNTEAFF. CDR3 DNA sequence: TGCGCCAGCAGCTTGGAGTCGAACACTGAAGCTTTCTTT.

This clone was recorded only once. The gene calls are TRBV12-5 and TRBJ1-5, with D perhaps TRBD1 (5 bases). Between the trimmed V and J ends, which lost 5 bases and 0 bases, there was a span of 17 bases. The CDR3 is 17 amino acids. The germline V gene has CDR1 LGHNT and CDR2 FRNRAP. As DNA, the CDR3 is TGTGCTAGTGGTACCTGGGGGTGGGAGAATAGCAATCAGCCCCAGCATTTT. Its translation: CASGTWGWENSNQPQHF.

V is TRBV15 and J is TRBJ1-5; TRBD1 aligns across 8 bases. Germline V gives CDR1 LNHNV, CDR2 YYDKDF (reference sequence). CDR3 size: 13 residues. V was clipped by 8 bases and J by 7 bases; unmatched bases: 7. The CDR3 protein is CATEDRVGQPQHF. The CDR3 coding sequence is TGTGCCACCGAGGACAGGGTTGGACAGCCCCAGCATTTT.

V is TRBV6-6 and J is TRBJ2-2; D may be TRBD1 (6 bases). CDR3 size: 14 residues. The V gene lost 4 bases and the J gene lost 7 bases, with 13 bases spanning the gap. CDR1 MNHNY and CDR2 SVGAGI come from the germline V gene (reference sequence). Written as DNA, the CDR3 is TGTGCCAGCAGTTCAGCAGGGGCTATCGGGGAGCTGTTTTTT. It is translated as CASSSAGAIGELFF.

The chain uses TRBV4-1 and TRBJ1-1; D remains ambiguous. The germline V gene has CDR1 MGHRA and CDR2 YSYEKL. Trimming pared 0 bases from V and 6 bases from J, leaving 8 bases between. The CDR3 extends over 13 amino acids. The CDR3 protein is CASSQELASEAFF. CDR3 nucleotides: TGCGCCAGCAGCCAAGAATTGGCCTCTGAAGCTTTCTTT.

CDR3 nucleotides: TGTGCCAGCAGCCCCCGGTGGGGCCAAGCGGGGCTCCATACGCAGTATTTT. This translates into CASSPRWGQAGLHTQYF. The V and J genes are TRBV7-2 and TRBJ2-3; 7 bases fit TRBD2. Unmatched junction bases numbered 18, after V lost 5 bases and J lost 7 bases. CDR1 and CDR2 (germline): SGHTA, FQGNSA. The length of the CDR3 is 17 residues.

This sequence joins TRBV6-1 and TRBJ1-1; D ambiguous. Germline assignment: CDR1 MNHNS and CDR2 SASEGT. V was clipped by 6 bases and J by 5 bases, with 7 bases between them. This CDR3 region has 11 residues. The CDR3 spells CASRWKTEAFF. The CDR3 DNA reads TGTGCCAGCAGATGGAAAACTGAAGCTTTCTTT.